The 18 T cell receptor beta chains given below trace back to one sample, sequenced in a study of a mutant IDH1 vaccine in newly diagnosed glioma (dated by TCRdb to the early 2020s). The antigens for these receptors are not known. The sample's time point label, decoded: week 11, during vaccination. A 20-mer mutant IDH1 peptide at 300 micrograms in Montanide made up each vaccine dose, which was injected subcutaneously together with topical imiquimod. Libraries were made using the immunoSEQ multiplex PCR assay. Sourced from immuneACCESS, this table was stored by TCRdb with only in-frame sequences that have V and J called. A share of the clones is absent; for the studies checked, an unresolved V gene accounts for under half, and the remainder has no known explanation. The sample yields about 25,000 clones; around 77% were counted once. Approximately 10% of the sample is taken by the ten largest. The sequencing used PBMCs, collected from a glioma patient whose treatment included an IDH1 peptide vaccine. The origin of the receptors is a woman aged 18-29 years with glioma.

The rearrangement uses TRBV19 and TRBJ2-2, with D maybe TRBD1 (6 bases). Trimming took off 2 bases at V and 4 bases at J, with 14 bases between the two ends. CDR3 length equals 16 residues. Germline V gene sequence: CDR1 LNHDA, CDR2 SQIVND (reference sequence). CDR3 loop: CASSIKYGTPTGELFF. The CDR3 nucleotides read TGTGCCAGTAGTATAAAATACGGGACACCCACCGGGGAGCTGTTTTTT.

The chain uses TRBV5-1 and TRBJ2-6, with D uncertain. Between the trimmed V and J ends, which lost 0 bases and 1 base, there was a span of 8 bases. Germline V lookup: CDR1 SGHRS, CDR2 YFSETQ. The CDR3 is made up of 16 amino acids. Here the CDR3 DNA reads TGCGCCAGCAGCTTGGGAAGGGAATCTGGGGCCAACGTCCTGACTTTC. This translates into CASSLGRESGANVLTF.

This chain joins TRBV15 and TRBJ1-1, with D maybe TRBD1 (6 bases). Germline V gene sequence: CDR1 LNHNV, CDR2 YYDKDF (reference sequence). Trimming shortened V by 6 bases and J by 5 bases, and 16 bases separated the two germline ends. The CDR3 is 14 residues long. The CDR3 nucleotides are TGTGCCACCAGTGGTGGTCTCCAGGGGACTGAAGCTTTCTTT. This encodes CATSGGLQGTEAFF.

J is TRBJ1-4 and V is TRBV5-8, with D unclear. Germline V gene sequence: CDR1 SGHTS, CDR2 YDEGEE. The CDR3 loop spans 13 amino acids. V lost 3 bases, J lost 5 bases, and 8 bases lay in between. CDR3 bases: TGTGCCAGCAGCTCCCGTCGGAATGAAAAACTGTTTTTT. It encodes CASSSRRNEKLFF.

The chain combines TRBV5-4 with TRBJ1-2; 12 nucleotides agree with TRBD1. The trim removed 4 bases at V and 4 bases at J, leaving 8 bases unmatched. The CDR3 consists of 16 residues. Germline V gives CDR1 SGHNT, CDR2 YYREEE (reference sequence). The CDR3 reads CASSLPGQGAGYGYTF. The CDR3 nucleotides are TGTGCCAGCAGCCTCCCGGGACAGGGGGCCGGCTATGGCTACACCTTC.

In this sample, this clone is large. V gene TRBV30 combines with J gene TRBJ1-1, with D perhaps TRBD1 (5 bases). Trimming removed 3 bases from V and 1 base from J, with 12 bases in between. The CDR3 length is 14 residues. Germline loops: CDR1 GTSNPN, CDR2 SVGIG (reference sequence). The CDR3 reads CAWSFTGKNTEAFF. DNA for the CDR3: TGTGCCTGGAGCTTCACAGGAAAGAACACTGAAGCTTTCTTT.

This clone is a singleton in its sample. This chain joins TRBV4-1 and TRBJ1-1; no clear D gene. This CDR3 is built from 14 residues. V was pared by 4 bases and J by 3 bases, with 12 bases between. Germline V CDR1 and CDR2: MGHRA, YSYEKL. As DNA, the CDR3 is TGCGCCAGCAGCCTAATCTCACAAGACACTGAAGCTTTCTTT. Protein: CASSLISQDTEAFF.

This clone was observed a handful of times. The rearrangement links TRBV5-1 to TRBJ2-3; 7 positions agree with TRBD1. Germline V gene lookup returns CDR1 SGHRS and CDR2 YFSETQ. J gave up 6 bases and V 5 bases, and 6 bases lay outside the gene matches. The CDR3 length is 13 residues. Written as DNA, the CDR3 is TGCGCCAGCAGGCATGACAGGGCGGATACGCAGTATTTT. The encoded protein is CASRHDRADTQYF.

V gene TRBV27 combines with J gene TRBJ1-4; D is uncertain. CDR1 and CDR2 from the germline V gene are MNHEY and SMNVEV (reference sequence). V lost 5 bases and J lost 7, with 17 bases in between. This CDR3 contains 15 residues. The CDR3 sequence: CASSAHLGRGEKLFF. The CDR3 DNA reads as TGTGCCAGCAGTGCACATTTGGGTCGGGGTGAAAAACTGTTTTTT.

The rearrangement uses TRBV10-3 and TRBJ1-2; the D is unclear. V lost 2 bases and J 8 bases, leaving 12 bases between the germline ends. The CDR3 length is 13 residues. Germline V gene data show CDR1 as ENHRY and CDR2 as SYGVKD. The CDR3 spells CAISENTERGYTF. DNA of the CDR3: TGTGCCATCAGTGAGAACACCGAACGAGGCTACACCTTC.

The chain recombines TRBV19 with TRBJ2-3; 10 bases align to TRBD2. From germline, CDR1 is LNHDA and CDR2 SQIVND (reference sequence). CDR3 size: 15 residues. V was clipped by 6 bases and J by 1 base; unmatched bases: 4. This CDR3 reads CASSVGTSGTDTQYF. The CDR3 coding sequence is TGTGCCAGTAGCGTCGGGACTAGCGGCACAGATACGCAGTATTTT.

The rearrangement joins TRBV7-2 to TRBJ2-1; 9 positions agree with TRBD2. J lost 9 bases, V lost 3 bases, and 9 bases had no gene match. Germline-derived CDR1 and CDR2 are SGHTA and FQGNSA. CDR3 length equals 15 residues. This chain's CDR3 is CASSLRREGGGEQFF. In DNA form, the CDR3 reads TGTGCCAGCAGCTTGAGGCGGGAGGGTGGGGGTGAGCAGTTCTTC.

The chain couples TRBV7-2 to TRBJ2-3; 8 bases fit TRBD2. Germline-derived CDR1 and CDR2 are SGHTA and FQGNSA. The CDR3 spans 16 residues. V shed 3 bases and J 2 bases; nucleotides not matched to a gene: 7. The CDR3 loop is CASSFSGGGSTDTQYF. In DNA, the CDR3 is TGTGCCAGCAGCTTTTCGGGGGGGGGATCCACAGATACGCAGTATTTT.

The rearrangement joins TRBV11-1 to TRBJ2-2, with 7 bases that match TRBD1. This CDR3 region has 15 residues. CDR1 is SGHAT, CDR2 FQDESV, per germline (reference sequence). V shed 1 base and J 3 bases; nucleotides not matched to a gene: 2. In DNA form, the CDR3 reads TGTGCCAGCAGCTTAGGGGGACAGTACACCGGGGAGCTGTTTTTT. Its translation is CASSLGGQYTGELFF.

The V gene is TRBV7-9, the J gene TRBJ1-3, with 9 positions matching TRBD1. The CDR3 runs 17 residues. With V trimmed by 5 bases and J by 5 bases, 13 bases remained unmatched. Germline V gives CDR1 SEHNR, CDR2 FQNEAQ (reference sequence). The CDR3, as DNA: TGTGCCAGCAGCCGAACGACCGCCGGGACAGGGAGAAACACCATATATTTT. Translating gives CASSRTTAGTGRNTIYF.

This chain joins TRBV10-3 and TRBJ1-1; possible D gene TRBD1, 6 bases. Trimming pared 3 bases from V and 6 bases from J, leaving 17 bases between. This CDR3 contains 15 residues. Germline CDR1 is ENHRY and CDR2 is SYGVKD. This CDR3 is CAISEIPQGIAEAFF. CDR3 sequence (DNA): TGTGCCATCAGTGAAATCCCCCAGGGGATAGCTGAAGCTTTCTTT.

This clone was observed a few times. The V call is TRBV19, the J call TRBJ1-5, with a weak D call TRBD1 (6 bases). CDR1 and CDR2 (germline): LNHDA, SQIVND (reference sequence). This CDR3 spans 17 amino acids. Trimming took 3 bases from V and 5 from J, leaving 20 bases between them. The CDR3 DNA is TGTGCCAGTAGTATGAGATCAGGGGCCTCACGCGATCAGCCCCAGCATTTT. Its protein is CASSMRSGASRDQPQHF. The full variable domain, with the rest looked up from reference TRBV19 and TRBJ1-5, is DGGITQSPKYLFRKEGQNVTLSCEQNLNHDAMYWYRQDPGQGLRLIYYSQIVNDFQKGDIAEGYSVSREKKESFPLTVTSAQKNPTAFYLCASSMRSGASRDQPQHFGDGTRLSIL.

CDR3 nucleotides: TGTGCCAGCAGCCCGACTAGGGATAGCACAGATACGCAGTATTTT. It encodes CASSPTRDSTDTQYF. V gene TRBV4-2 combines with J gene TRBJ2-3; D perhaps matches TRBD2 (6 bases). The V gene's germline CDR1 is LGHNA and CDR2 YNFKEQ. Trimming removed 4 bases at V and 0 bases at J, with 11 bases between. This CDR3 is built from 15 residues.